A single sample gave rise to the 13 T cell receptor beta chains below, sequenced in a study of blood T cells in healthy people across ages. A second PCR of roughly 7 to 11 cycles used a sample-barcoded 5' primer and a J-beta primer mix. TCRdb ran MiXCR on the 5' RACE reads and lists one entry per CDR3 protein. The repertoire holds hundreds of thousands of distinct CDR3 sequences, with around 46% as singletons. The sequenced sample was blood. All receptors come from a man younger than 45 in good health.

The CDR3 loop reads CASSETGGGETQYF. The CDR3 DNA sequence: TGTGCCAGCAGTGAAACTGGGGGCGGGGAGACCCAGTACTTC. The chain couples TRBV2 to TRBJ2-5, with a weak D call TRBD1 (6 bases). CDR1 SNHLY and CDR2 FYNNEI come from the germline V gene. Trimming shortened V by 2 bases and J by 5 bases, and 12 bases separated the two germline ends. The CDR3 spans 14 residues. Together with reference TRBV2 and TRBJ2-5, the CDR3 gives the full variable domain: EPEVTQTPSHQVTQMGQEVILRCVPISNHLYFYWYRQILGQKVEFLVSFYNNEISEKSEIFDDQFSVERPDGSNFTLKIRSTKLEDSAMYFCASSETGGGETQYFGPGTRLLVL.

CDR3 nucleotides: TGCGCCAGCAGCTTGTCAGGGGGGGCCCCGAACACTGAAGCTTTCTTT. It translates to CASSLSGGAPNTEAFF. The chain uses TRBV5-1 and TRBJ1-1; 7 bases map to TRBD1. The CDR3 has 16 amino acids. The J segment lost 1 base and the V segment lost 1 base, leaving 7 bases of the junction unmatched. Germline loops: CDR1 SGHRS, CDR2 YFSETQ. The variable domain in full, completed from reference TRBV5-1 and TRBJ1-1, reads KAGVTQTPRYLIKTRGQQVTLSCSPISGHRSVSWYQQTPGQGLQFLFEYFSETQRNKGNFPGRFSGRQFSNSRSEMNVSTLELGDSALYLCASSLSGGAPNTEAFFGQGTRLTVV.

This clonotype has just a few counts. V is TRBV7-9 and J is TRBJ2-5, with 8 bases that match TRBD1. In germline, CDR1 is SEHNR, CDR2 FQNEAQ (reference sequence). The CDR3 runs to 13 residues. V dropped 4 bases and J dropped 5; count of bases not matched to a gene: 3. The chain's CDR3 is CASSSTGDETQYF. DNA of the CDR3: TGTGCCAGCAGCTCGACAGGGGACGAGACCCAGTACTTC.

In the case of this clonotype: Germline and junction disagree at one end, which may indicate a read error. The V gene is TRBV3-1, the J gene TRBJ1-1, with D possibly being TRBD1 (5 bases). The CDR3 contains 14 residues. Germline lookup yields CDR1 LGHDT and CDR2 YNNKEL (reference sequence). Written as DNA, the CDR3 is TGTGCCGGCAGCCAAGTCGTTAAGGGGAATGAAGCTTTCTTT. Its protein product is CAGSQVVKGNEAFF.

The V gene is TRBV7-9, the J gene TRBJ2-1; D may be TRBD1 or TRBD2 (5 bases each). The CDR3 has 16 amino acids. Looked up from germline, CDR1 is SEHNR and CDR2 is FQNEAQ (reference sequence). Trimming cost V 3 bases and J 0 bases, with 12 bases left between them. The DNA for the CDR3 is TGTGCCAGCAGCTTGAGGGACGCTAGCTCCTACAATGAGCAGTTCTTC. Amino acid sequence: CASSLRDASSYNEQFF.

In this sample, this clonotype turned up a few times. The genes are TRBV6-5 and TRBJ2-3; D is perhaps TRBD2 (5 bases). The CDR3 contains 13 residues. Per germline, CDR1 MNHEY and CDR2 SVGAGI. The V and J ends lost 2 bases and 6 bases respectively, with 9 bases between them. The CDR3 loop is CASSYQLGDTQYF. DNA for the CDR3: TGTGCCAGCAGTTACCAACTAGGGGATACGCAGTATTTT.

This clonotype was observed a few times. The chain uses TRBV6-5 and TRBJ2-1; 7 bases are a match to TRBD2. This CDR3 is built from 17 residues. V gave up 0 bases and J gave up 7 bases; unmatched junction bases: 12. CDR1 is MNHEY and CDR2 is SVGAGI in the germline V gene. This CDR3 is CASSYSIGGEGQNEQFF. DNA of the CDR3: TGTGCCAGCAGTTACTCGATTGGCGGGGAGGGGCAGAATGAGCAGTTCTTC.

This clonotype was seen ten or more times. DNA for the CDR3: TGTGCCAGCAGTGGAGACCTACTAGCCTACAATGAGCAGTTCTTC. Amino acids: CASSGDLLAYNEQFF. The chain uses TRBV6-1 and TRBJ2-1; D perhaps matches TRBD2 (5 bases). CDR3 length: 15 residues. Trimming shortened V by 4 bases and J by 2 bases, and 12 bases separated the two germline ends. Looked up from germline, CDR1 is MNHNS and CDR2 is SASEGT.

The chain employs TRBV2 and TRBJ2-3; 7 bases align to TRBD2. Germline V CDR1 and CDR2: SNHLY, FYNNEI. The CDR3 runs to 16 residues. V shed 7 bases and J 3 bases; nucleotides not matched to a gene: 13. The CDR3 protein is CASTRALLAVTDTQYF. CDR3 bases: TGTGCCAGCACCAGAGCCCTTCTAGCGGTTACAGATACGCAGTATTTT. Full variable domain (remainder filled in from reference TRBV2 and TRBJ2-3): EPEVTQTPSHQVTQMGQEVILRCVPISNHLYFYWYRQILGQKVEFLVSFYNNEISEKSEIFDDQFSVERPDGSNFTLKIRSTKLEDSAMYFCASTRALLAVTDTQYFGPGTRLTVL.

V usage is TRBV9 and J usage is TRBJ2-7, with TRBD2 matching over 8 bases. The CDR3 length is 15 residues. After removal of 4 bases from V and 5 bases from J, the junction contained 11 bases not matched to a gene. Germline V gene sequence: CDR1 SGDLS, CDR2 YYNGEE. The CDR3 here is CASSPAGVSMHEQYF. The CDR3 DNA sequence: TGTGCCAGCAGCCCAGCGGGAGTTTCTATGCACGAGCAGTACTTC. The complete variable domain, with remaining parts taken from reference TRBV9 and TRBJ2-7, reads DSGVTQTPKHLITATGQRVTLRCSPRSGDLSVYWYQQSLDQGLQFLIQYYNGEERAKGNILERFSAQQFPDLHSELNLSSLELGDSALYFCASSPAGVSMHEQYFGPGTRLTVT.

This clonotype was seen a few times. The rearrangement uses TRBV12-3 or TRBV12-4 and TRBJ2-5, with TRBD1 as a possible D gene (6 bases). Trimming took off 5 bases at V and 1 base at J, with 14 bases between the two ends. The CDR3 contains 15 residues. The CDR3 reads CASSGTGTSQETQYF. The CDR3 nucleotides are TGTGCCAGCAGTGGCACAGGGACCAGCCAAGAGACCCAGTACTTC.

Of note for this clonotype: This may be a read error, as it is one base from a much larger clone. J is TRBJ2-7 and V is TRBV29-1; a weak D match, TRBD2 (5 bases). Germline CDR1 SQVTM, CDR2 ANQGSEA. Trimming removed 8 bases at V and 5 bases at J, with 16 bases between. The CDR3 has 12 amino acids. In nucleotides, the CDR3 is TGCAGCATCCGTGAACTCGGGGACGAGCAGTACTTC. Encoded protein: CSIRELGDEQYF.

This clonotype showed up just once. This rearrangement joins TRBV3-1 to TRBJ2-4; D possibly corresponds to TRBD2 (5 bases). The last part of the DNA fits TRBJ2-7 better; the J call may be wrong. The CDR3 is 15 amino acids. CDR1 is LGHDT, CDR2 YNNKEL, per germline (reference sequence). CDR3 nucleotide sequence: TGTGCCAGCAGCCTCTCGAGCGGAGGCGGGCGCGAGCAGTACTTC. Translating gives CASSLSSGGGREQYF.